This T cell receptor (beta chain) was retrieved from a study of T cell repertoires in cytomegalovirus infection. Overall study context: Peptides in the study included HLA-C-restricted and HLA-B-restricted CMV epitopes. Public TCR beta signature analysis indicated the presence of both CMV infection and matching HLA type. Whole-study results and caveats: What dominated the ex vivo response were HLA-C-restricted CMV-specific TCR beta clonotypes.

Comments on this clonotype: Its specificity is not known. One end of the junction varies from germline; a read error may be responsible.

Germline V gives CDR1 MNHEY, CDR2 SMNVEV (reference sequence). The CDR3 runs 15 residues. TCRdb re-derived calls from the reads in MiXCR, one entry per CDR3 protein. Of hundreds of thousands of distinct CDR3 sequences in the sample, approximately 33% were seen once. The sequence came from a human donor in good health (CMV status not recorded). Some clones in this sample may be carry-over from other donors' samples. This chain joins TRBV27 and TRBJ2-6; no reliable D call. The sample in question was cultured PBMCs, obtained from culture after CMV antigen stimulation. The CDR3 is CPSSFGRSGANVLTF. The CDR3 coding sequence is TGTCCCAGCAGTTTTGGGCGCTCTGGGGCCAACGTCCTGACTTTC.